This is a list of T cell receptor beta chains from one sample in a study of T cell repertoires in cytomegalovirus infection. These receptors' antigens are unknown. TCRdb processed the reads anew with MiXCR; each CDR3 protein has one entry. The sample shows around 230,000 distinct CDR3 sequences, 35% to 40% of them seen only once. This specimen was CD8+ T cells from cultured PBMCs, taken from culture after CMV antigen stimulation. These receptors were taken from a human donor in good health (CMV status not recorded). Some clones in this sample may be carry-over from other donors' samples. Both conserved end residues are part of each CDR3. D genes are given only for firm matches. Rows give clone size only sometimes, using once, few, many, or a class for an expanded clone.

J gene,V gene,D gene,CDR3 length,clone size,CDR3 DNA,CDR3 protein
TRBJ2-1,TRBV4-1,NA,13,NA,TGCGCCAGCAGCCATGTAGATAGCCTGGGGCAGTTCTTC,CASSHVDSLGQFF
TRBJ2-4,TRBV9,NA,14,NA,TGTGCCAGCAGCGAGGGGGGGGCGGAAAACATTCAGTACTTC,CASSEGGAENIQYF
TRBJ2-4,TRBV11-2,TRBD2,14,NA,TGTGCCAGCTCGGCGGGGGGGGCCAAAAACATTCAGTACTTC,CASSAGGAKNIQYF
TRBJ1-6,TRBV19,TRBD1,15,NA,TGTGCCAGTACCCGGACAGGGACGGTCAATTCACCCCTCCACTTT,CASTRTGTVNSPLHF
TRBJ2-3,TRBV7-7,NA,14,few,TGTGCCAGCAGCCCCTTCAGGGGGGCAGATACGCAGTATTTT,CASSPFRGADTQYF
TRBJ2-1,TRBV7-2,NA,14,NA,TGTGCCAGCAGCCCTTTCCGGGGCAGCAATGAGCAGTTCTTC,CASSPFRGSNEQFF
TRBJ2-1,TRBV25-1,NA,13,NA,TGTGCCAGCAGTGATTGGGACTACAATGAGCAGTTCTTC,CASSDWDYNEQFF
TRBJ2-7,TRBV20-1,TRBD2,17,once,TGCAGTGCCCGGCCCCCGGAACTGAGACGGGAGGACTACGAGCAGTACTTC,CSARPPELRREDYEQYF
TRBJ2-7,TRBV6-1,TRBD1,14,NA,TGTGCCAGCAGTGTGTATAGGACAGGGCGCGAGCAGTACTTC,CASSVYRTGREQYF
TRBJ1-5,TRBV2,NA,15,NA,TGTGCCAGCGGGGAAGGGGGGGCGATCAATCAGCCCCAGCATTTT,CASGEGGAINQPQHF
TRBJ1-1,TRBV5-1,TRBD1,15,NA,TGCGCCAGCAGCCCCGGACAGGGGTCCCCTCTTGAAGCTTTCTTT,CASSPGQGSPLEAFF
TRBJ2-7,TRBV7-4,NA,14,NA,TGTGCCAGCAGCTTAGAATCGGGAACCTACGAGCAGTACTTC,CASSLESGTYEQYF
TRBJ2-1,TRBV12-3/TRBV12-4,NA,15,NA,TGTGCCAGCAGTACAAGCGGAGCCTCCTACAATGAGCAGTTCTTC,CASSTSGASYNEQFF
TRBJ2-1,TRBV7-8,NA,14,few,TGTGCCAGCAGCTTACGGGACTGGTACAATGAGCAGTTCTTC,CASSLRDWYNEQFF
TRBJ2-1,TRBV28,TRBD2,16,NA,TGTGCCAGCAGTTTAAGACTAGCGGGGGTTTACAATGAGCAGTTCTTC,CASSLRLAGVYNEQFF
TRBJ2-3,TRBV18,NA,15,few,TGTGCCAGCTCACCACAGGGACTTCGCACAGATACGCAGTATTTT,CASSPQGLRTDTQYF